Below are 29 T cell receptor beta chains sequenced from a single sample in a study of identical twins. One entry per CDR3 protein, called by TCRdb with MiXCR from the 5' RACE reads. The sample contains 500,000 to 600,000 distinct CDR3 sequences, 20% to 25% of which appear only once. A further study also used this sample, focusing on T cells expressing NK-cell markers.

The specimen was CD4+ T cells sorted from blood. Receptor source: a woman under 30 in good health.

For the CDR3, the DNA is TGCGCCAGCAGCTTCCCGTCGGGTGGGCTCACTGAAGCTTTCTTT. This translates into CASSFPSGGLTEAFF. The J gene is TRBJ1-1, the V gene TRBV5-1; D is ambiguous. With 2 bases removed from V and 4 bases from J, the gap between germline ends came to 15 bases. This CDR3 region has 15 residues. The germline V gene has CDR1 SGHRS and CDR2 YFSETQ.

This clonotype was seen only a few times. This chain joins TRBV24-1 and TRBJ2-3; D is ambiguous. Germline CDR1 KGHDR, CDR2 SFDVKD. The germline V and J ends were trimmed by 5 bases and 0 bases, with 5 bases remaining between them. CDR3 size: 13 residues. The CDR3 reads CATSVPSTDTQYF. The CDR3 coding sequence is TGTGCCACCAGTGTTCCTAGCACAGATACGCAGTATTTT.

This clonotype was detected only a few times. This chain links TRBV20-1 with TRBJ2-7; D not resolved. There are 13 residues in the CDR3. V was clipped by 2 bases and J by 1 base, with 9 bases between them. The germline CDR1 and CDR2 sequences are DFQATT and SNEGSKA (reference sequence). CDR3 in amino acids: CSARKVLSYEQYF. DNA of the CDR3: TGCAGTGCTAGAAAGGTGCTTTCCTACGAGCAGTACTTC.

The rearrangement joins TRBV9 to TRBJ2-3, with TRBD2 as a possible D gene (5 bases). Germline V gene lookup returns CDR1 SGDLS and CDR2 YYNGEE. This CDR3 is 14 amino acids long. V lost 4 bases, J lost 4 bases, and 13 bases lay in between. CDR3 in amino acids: CASSPRVAADTQYF. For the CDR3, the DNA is TGTGCCAGCAGCCCGAGGGTTGCGGCAGATACGCAGTATTTT.

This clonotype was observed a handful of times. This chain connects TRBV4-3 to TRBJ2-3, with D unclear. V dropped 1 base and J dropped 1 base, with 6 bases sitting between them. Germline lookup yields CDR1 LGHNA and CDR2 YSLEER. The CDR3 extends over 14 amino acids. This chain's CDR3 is CASSQVYRTDTQYF. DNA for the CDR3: TGCGCCAGCAGCCAAGTTTACCGCACAGATACGCAGTATTTT.

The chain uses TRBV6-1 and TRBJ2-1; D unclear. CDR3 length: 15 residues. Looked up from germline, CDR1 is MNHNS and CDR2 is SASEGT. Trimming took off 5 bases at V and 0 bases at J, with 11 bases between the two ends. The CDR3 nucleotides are TGTGCCAGCAGTCATATAAGGGACTCCTACAATGAGCAGTTCTTC. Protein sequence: CASSHIRDSYNEQFF.

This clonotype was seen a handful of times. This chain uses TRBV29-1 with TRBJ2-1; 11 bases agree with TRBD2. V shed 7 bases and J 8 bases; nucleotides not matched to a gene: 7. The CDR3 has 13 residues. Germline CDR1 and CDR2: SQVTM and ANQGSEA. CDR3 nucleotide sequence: TGCAGCGCTCAGAGACTAGCGGGATATGAGCAGTTCTTC. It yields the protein CSAQRLAGYEQFF.

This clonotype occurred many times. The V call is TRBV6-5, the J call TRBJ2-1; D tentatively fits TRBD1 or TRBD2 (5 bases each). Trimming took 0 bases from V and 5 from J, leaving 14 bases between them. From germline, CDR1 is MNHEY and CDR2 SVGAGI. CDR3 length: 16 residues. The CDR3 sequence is CASSYSASPGHNEQFF. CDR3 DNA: TGTGCCAGCAGTTACTCGGCTTCGCCGGGACACAATGAGCAGTTCTTC.

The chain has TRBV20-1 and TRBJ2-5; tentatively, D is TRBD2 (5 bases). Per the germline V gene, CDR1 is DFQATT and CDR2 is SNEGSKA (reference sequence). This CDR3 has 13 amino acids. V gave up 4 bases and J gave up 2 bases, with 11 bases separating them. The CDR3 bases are TGCAGTGCTATAGTATGGGAGCAAGAGACCCAGTACTTC. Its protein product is CSAIVWEQETQYF.

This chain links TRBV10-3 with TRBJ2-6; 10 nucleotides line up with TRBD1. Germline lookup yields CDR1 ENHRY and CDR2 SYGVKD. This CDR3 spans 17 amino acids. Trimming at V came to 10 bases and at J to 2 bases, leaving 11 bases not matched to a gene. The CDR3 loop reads CATGHGTGVPGANVLTF. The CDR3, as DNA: TGTGCCACTGGCCACGGGACAGGGGTTCCTGGGGCCAACGTCCTGACTTTC.

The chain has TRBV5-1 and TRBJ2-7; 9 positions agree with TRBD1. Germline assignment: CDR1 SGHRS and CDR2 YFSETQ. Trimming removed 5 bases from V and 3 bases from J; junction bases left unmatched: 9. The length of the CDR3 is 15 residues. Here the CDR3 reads CASRPGWGQGYEQYF. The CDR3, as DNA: TGCGCCAGCAGGCCCGGATGGGGACAGGGCTACGAGCAGTACTTC. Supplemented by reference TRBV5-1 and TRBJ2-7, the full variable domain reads KAGVTQTPRYLIKTRGQQVTLSCSPISGHRSVSWYQQTPGQGLQFLFEYFSETQRNKGNFPGRFSGRQFSNSRSEMNVSTLELGDSALYLCASRPGWGQGYEQYFGPGTRLTVT.

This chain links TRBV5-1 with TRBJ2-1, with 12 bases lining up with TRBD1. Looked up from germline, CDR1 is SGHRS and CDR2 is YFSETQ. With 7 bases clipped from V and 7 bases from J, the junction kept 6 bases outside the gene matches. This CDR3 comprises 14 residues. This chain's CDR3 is CASLRDRGQNEQFF. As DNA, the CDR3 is TGCGCCAGCCTCCGGGACAGGGGGCAAAATGAGCAGTTCTTC. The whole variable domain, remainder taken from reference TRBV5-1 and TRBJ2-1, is KAGVTQTPRYLIKTRGQQVTLSCSPISGHRSVSWYQQTPGQGLQFLFEYFSETQRNKGNFPGRFSGRQFSNSRSEMNVSTLELGDSALYLCASLRDRGQNEQFFGPGTRLTVL.

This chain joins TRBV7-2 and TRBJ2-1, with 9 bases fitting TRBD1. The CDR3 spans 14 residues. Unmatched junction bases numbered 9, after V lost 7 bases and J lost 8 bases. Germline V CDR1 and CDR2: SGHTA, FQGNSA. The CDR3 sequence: CASTKGQGIYEQFF. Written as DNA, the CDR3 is TGTGCCAGCACCAAGGGACAGGGAATTTATGAGCAGTTCTTC. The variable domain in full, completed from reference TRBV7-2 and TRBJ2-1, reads GAGVSQSPSNKVTEKGKDVELRCDPISGHTALYWYRQSLGQGLEFLIYFQGNSAPDKSGLPSDRFSAERTGGSVSTLTIQRTQQEDSAVYLCASTKGQGIYEQFFGPGTRLTVL.

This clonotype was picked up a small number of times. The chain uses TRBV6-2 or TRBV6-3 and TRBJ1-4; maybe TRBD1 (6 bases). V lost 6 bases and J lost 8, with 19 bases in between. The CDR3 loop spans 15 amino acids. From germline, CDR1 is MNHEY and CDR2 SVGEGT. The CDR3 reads CASRFPGGGKEKLFF. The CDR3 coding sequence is TGTGCCAGCAGATTCCCCGGAGGGGGAAAAGAAAAACTGTTTTTT.

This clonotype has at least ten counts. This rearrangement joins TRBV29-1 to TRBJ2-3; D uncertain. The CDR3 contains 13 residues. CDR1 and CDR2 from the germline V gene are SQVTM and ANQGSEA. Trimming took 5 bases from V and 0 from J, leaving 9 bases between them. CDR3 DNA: TGCAGCGTTCGAGCGCCAAGCACAGATACGCAGTATTTT. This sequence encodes CSVRAPSTDTQYF.

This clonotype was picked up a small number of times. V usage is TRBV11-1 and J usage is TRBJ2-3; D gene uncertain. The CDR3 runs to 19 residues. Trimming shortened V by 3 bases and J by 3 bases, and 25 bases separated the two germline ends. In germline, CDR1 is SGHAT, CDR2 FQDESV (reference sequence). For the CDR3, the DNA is TGTGCCAGCAGCTTTCGTAGAGCTCGCCCGGCCCATCCGACAGATACGCAGTATTTT. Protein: CASSFRRARPAHPTDTQYF.

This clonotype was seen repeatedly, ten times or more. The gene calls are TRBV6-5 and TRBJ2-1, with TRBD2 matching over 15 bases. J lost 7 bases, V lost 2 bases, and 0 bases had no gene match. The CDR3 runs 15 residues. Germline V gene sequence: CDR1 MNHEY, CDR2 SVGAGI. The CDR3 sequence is CASSYGTSGRNEQFF. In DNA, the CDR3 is TGTGCCAGCAGTTACGGGACTAGCGGGAGGAATGAGCAGTTCTTC.

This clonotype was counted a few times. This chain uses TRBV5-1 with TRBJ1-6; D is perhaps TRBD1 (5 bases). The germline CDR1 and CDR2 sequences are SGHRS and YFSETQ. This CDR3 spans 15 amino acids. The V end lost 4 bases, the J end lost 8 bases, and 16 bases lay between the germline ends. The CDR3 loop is CASSLAGEPYSPLHF. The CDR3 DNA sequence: TGCGCCAGCAGCCTTGCGGGGGAACCTTATTCACCCCTCCACTTT.

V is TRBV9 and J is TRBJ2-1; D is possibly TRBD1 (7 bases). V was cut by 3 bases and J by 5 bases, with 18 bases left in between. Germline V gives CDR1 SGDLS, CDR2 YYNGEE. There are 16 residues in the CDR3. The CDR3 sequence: CASSDPGGGPHNEQFF. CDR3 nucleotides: TGTGCCAGCAGCGACCCAGGGGGAGGACCCCACAATGAGCAGTTCTTC.

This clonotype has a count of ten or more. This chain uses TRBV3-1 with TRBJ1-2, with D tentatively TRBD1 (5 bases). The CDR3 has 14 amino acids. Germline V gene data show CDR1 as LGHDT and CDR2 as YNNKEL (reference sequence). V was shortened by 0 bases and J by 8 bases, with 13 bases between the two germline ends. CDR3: CASSQDGAEGGYTF. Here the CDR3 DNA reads TGTGCCAGCAGCCAAGATGGGGCGGAGGGAGGCTACACCTTC.

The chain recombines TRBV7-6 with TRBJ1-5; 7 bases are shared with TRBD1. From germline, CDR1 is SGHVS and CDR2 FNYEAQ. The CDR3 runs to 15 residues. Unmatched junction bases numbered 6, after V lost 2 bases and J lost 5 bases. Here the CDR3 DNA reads TGTGCCAGCAGCTTACTGGACAGGCCCCATCAGCCCCAGCATTTT. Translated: CASSLLDRPHQPQHF.

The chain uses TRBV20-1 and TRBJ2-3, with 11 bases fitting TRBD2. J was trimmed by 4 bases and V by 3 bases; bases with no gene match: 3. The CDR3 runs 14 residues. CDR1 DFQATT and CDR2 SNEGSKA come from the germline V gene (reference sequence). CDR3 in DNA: TGCAGTGCTAGCACTAGCGGGAGATCAGATACGCAGTATTTT. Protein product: CSASTSGRSDTQYF.

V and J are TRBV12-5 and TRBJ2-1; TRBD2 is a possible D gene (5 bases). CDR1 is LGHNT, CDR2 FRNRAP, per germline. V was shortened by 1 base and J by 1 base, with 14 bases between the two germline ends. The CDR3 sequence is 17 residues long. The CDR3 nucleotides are TGTGCTAGTGGTTTGGGCCCCGGAGGCCCTTCCTACAATGAGCAGTTCTTC. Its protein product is CASGLGPGGPSYNEQFF.

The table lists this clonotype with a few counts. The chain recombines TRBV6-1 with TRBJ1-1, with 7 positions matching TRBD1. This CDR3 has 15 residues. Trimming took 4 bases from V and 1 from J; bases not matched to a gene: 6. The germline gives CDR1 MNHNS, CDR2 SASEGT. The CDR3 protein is CASSGLGQANTEAFF. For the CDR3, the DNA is TGTGCCAGCAGTGGCTTAGGACAGGCGAACACTGAAGCTTTCTTT.

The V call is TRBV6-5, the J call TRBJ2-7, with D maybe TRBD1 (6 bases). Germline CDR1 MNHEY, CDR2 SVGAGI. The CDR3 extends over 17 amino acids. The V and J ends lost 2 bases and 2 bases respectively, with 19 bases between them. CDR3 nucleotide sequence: TGTGCCAGCAGTTACCGCGGACAGTATAAAACAACCTACGAGCAGTACTTC. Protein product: CASSYRGQYKTTYEQYF.

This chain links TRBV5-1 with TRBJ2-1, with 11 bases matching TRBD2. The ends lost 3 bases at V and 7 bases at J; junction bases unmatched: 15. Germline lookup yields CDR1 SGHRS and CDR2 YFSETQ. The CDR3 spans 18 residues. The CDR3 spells CASSSPRVTSGSPNEQFF. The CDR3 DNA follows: TGCGCCAGCAGCTCTCCTCGGGTCACTAGCGGGAGTCCTAATGAGCAGTTCTTC.

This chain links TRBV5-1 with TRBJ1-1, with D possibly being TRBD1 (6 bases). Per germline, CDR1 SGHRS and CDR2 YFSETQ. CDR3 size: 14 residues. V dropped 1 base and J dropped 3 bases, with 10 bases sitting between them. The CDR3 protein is CASSLRQADTEAFF. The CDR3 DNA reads TGCGCCAGCAGCTTGCGACAGGCGGACACTGAAGCTTTCTTT.

CDR3 sequence: CSALLAGEGETQYF. DNA for the CDR3: TGCAGTGCCCTTCTAGCGGGAGAGGGAGAGACCCAGTACTTC. The chain is built from TRBV20-1 and TRBJ2-5; TRBD2 matches 10 bases. Per germline, CDR1 DFQATT and CDR2 SNEGSKA (reference sequence). This CDR3 region has 14 residues. The J segment lost 4 bases and the V segment lost 6 bases, leaving 8 bases of the junction unmatched.

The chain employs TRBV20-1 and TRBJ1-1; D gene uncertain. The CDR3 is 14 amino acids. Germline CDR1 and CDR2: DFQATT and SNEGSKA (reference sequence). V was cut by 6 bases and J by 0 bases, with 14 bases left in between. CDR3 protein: CSAPRVSVNTEAFF. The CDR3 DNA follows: TGCAGTGCACCTCGGGTGTCCGTGAACACTGAAGCTTTCTTT.